A selection of T cell receptor beta chains follows, all from one sample in a study of cytomegalovirus exposure and HLA in healthy donors. Repertoires were generated with immunoSEQ multiplex PCR, while TCRdb's copy carries only in-frame clones and drops some. The table lists 150,000 to 200,000 clones, roughly four fifths of them singletons. The sequenced sample was PBMCs. Source of these receptors: a young man in good health and CMV-seronegative. The CDR3 runs from the conserved cysteine through the conserved F or W. A D gene is named only where the DNA matches it firmly. Clone size is not always given. Where it is, it says once, few, many or a class for expanded clones.

V gene	D gene	J gene	clone size	CDR3 DNA	CDR3 protein
TRBV19	-	TRBJ1-5	once	TGTGCCAGTAGCGGACTCCTGACCGTCCTCAATCAGCCCCAGCATTTT	CASSGLLTVLNQPQHF
TRBV5-1	-	TRBJ1-3	-	TGCGCCAGCAGCTTGTGGACTAGGACACTCTACTACTCTGGAAACACCATATATTTT	CASSLWTRTLYYSGNTIYF
TRBV4-1	-	TRBJ2-1	-	TGCGCCAGCAGCCTTTCTAGCAGATACAATGAGCAGTTCTTC	CASSLSSRYNEQFF
TRBV7-2	-	TRBJ1-2	-	TGTGCCAGCAGCTTAGGGGGAGGGGTTAACTATGGCTACACCTTC	CASSLGGGVNYGYTF
TRBV30	-	TRBJ2-1	few	TGTGCCTGGAGTGCACAGAGCTCCTACAATGAGCAGTTCTTC	CAWSAQSSYNEQFF
TRBV4-3	TRBD1	TRBJ2-1	-	TGCGCCAGCAGCCGGGCCGGGACAGCCTACAATGAGCAGTTCTTC	CASSRAGTAYNEQFF
TRBV13	TRBD2	TRBJ2-3	-	TGTGCCAGCACTAGCGGGGGGGGAGATACGCAGTATTTT	CASTSGGGDTQYF
TRBV9	TRBD2	TRBJ2-5	once	TGTGCCAGCAGCGTAGGCGGGACTAGCGGGGTCCAAGAGACCCAGTACTTC	CASSVGGTSGVQETQYF
TRBV7-6	-	TRBJ1-4	few	TGTGCCAGCGGAGCTACGGATATATTCGATGAAAAACTGTTTTTT	CASGATDIFDEKLFF
TRBV19	TRBD2	TRBJ2-1	few	TGTGCCAGTAGTATTAAACCCCGGGGGGGACTAGGGCGCAATGAGCAGTTCTTC	CASSIKPRGGLGRNEQFF
TRBV19	-	TRBJ1-5	-	TGTGCCAGTAGGCTGAGGTCCAACAATCAGCCCCAGCATTTT	CASRLRSNNQPQHF
TRBV7-9	TRBD1	TRBJ1-4	few	TGTGCCAGCAGCTTAGGGGGACAGGGTCGTGAAAAACTGTTTTTT	CASSLGGQGREKLFF
TRBV5-1	TRBD1	TRBJ2-7	few	TGCGCCAGCAGTCCCGGGACAGGGCCCTACGAGCAGTACTTC	CASSPGTGPYEQYF
TRBV11-2	TRBD1	TRBJ2-7	few	TGTGCCAGCCAGCCCGACGGGACAGGCGGCTTCGAGCAGTACTTC	CASQPDGTGGFEQYF
TRBV9	-	TRBJ2-2	-	TGTGCCAGCAGCGTCCGGGGTTTGAACACCGGGGAGCTGTTTTTT	CASSVRGLNTGELFF
TRBV7-9	TRBD1	TRBJ2-1	-	TGTTCCTGTAGGGACAGCCTGCTCAATGAGCAGTTCTTC	CSCRDSLLNEQFF
TRBV29-1	TRBD1	TRBJ2-7	-	TGCAGCGCAGTACAGGGGGCCGGCTACGAGCAGTACTTC	CSAVQGAGYEQYF
TRBV5-6	-	TRBJ2-6	-	TGTGCCAGCAGCTTCACAGGATCTGGGGCCAACGTCCTGACTTTC	CASSFTGSGANVLTF
TRBV5-1	TRBD1	TRBJ1-4	-	TGCGCCAGCAGCGGACGATCACAGGGGGCGGGAGAAAAACTGTTTTTT	CASSGRSQGAGEKLFF
TRBV9	-	TRBJ1-2	-	TGTGCCAGCAGCGAAATGCGAGACTATGGCTACACCTTC	CASSEMRDYGYTF
TRBV7-8	TRBD1	TRBJ1-2	-	TGTGCCAGCAGCCCAGGGACAGGGGGATTATGGGGCTATGGCTACACCTTC	CASSPGTGGLWGYGYTF
TRBV5-1	-	TRBJ1-1	-	TGCGCCAGCAGCATTACAGGGAGCACTGAAGCTTTCTTT	CASSITGSTEAFF
TRBV6-1	TRBD1	TRBJ1-1	-	TGTGCCAGCAGTCAACAGGGGGCAGCGACTGAAGCTTTCTTT	CASSQQGAATEAFF
TRBV9	TRBD2	TRBJ2-7	once	TGTGCCAGCAGCGTGGGACTAGCGGGGGGTTCGCCGTACGAGCAGTACTTC	CASSVGLAGGSPYEQYF
TRBV9	-	TRBJ2-7	few	TGTGCCAGCAGCGTAGGAGCGGGCTCCTACGAGCAGTACTTC	CASSVGAGSYEQYF
TRBV5-1	TRBD1	TRBJ2-2	-	TGCGCCAGCGGCGGACAGGGGGGGACCGGGGAGCTGTTTTTT	CASGGQGGTGELFF
TRBV19	-	TRBJ2-3	-	TGTGCCAGTAGTAATCTACCGGGGGATACGCAGTATTTT	CASSNLPGDTQYF
TRBV7-3	TRBD2	TRBJ2-2	-	TGTGCCAGCAGCTTAACTAGTACTAGCGGGAGGATCCTGAACACCGGGGAGCTGTTTTTT	CASSLTSTSGRILNTGELFF
TRBV9	TRBD1	TRBJ2-7	-	TGTGCCAGCAGCGTAGCAGGGACAGGCAACTACGAGCAGTACTTC	CASSVAGTGNYEQYF
TRBV9	TRBD1	TRBJ1-2	few	TGTGCCAGCAGCCTAAGGGACAGGGCTAACTATGGCTACACCTTC	CASSLRDRANYGYTF
TRBV30	-	TRBJ2-7	once	TGTGCCTGGAGGCTACCCTACGAGCAGTACTTC	CAWRLPYEQYF
TRBV5-6	-	TRBJ1-4	-	TGTGCCAGCAGCTTGGATGCGGGGGGAGAAAAACTGTTTTTT	CASSLDAGGEKLFF
TRBV6-5	TRBD2	TRBJ2-1	-	TGTGCCAGCAGTTACAAGCGGGGGCTTTCCTACAATGAGCAGTTCTTC	CASSYKRGLSYNEQFF
TRBV29-1	-	TRBJ2-7	-	TGCAGCGCTGAGGAGGATACCAACTACGAGCAGTACTTC	CSAEEDTNYEQYF
TRBV7-9	TRBD1	TRBJ2-6	-	TGTGCCAGCGGGTGGGACAGAGACCCCTCTGGGGCCAACGTCCTGACTTTC	CASGWDRDPSGANVLTF
TRBV25-1	-	TRBJ1-4	-	TGTGCCAGCAGTCACAGAGCAACTAATGAAAAACTGTTTTTT	CASSHRATNEKLFF
TRBV10-2	TRBD2	TRBJ2-1	-	TGCGCCACCTGGAGTAGCGGGCAGTCCTCCTACAATGAGCAGTTCTTC	CATWSSGQSSYNEQFF
TRBV6-6	TRBD1	TRBJ1-1	-	TGTGCCAGCACCGCCGGCCGGGACAGGGGTAAAGCTTTCTTT	CASTAGRDRGKAFF
TRBV7-2	TRBD1	TRBJ2-7	-	TGTGCCAGCAGCTTAGACAGGGGAGTCTCCTACGAGCAGTACTTC	CASSLDRGVSYEQYF
TRBV9	TRBD2	TRBJ2-7	-	TGTGCCAGCAGCGAGGGGGATGGGGGTAGCGGGAGGATCTACGAGCAGTACTTC	CASSEGDGGSGRIYEQYF
TRBV5-1	TRBD1	TRBJ2-7	once	TGCGCCAGCAGCCCGGATGTCCCGGGACAGGGTGGAGAGCAGTACTTC	CASSPDVPGQGGEQYF
TRBV5-6	TRBD1	TRBJ1-2	-	TGTGCCAGCAGCAGGGACAGAAGTTTCTATGGCTACACCTTC	CASSRDRSFYGYTF
TRBV25-1	-	TRBJ2-3	-	TGTGCCAGCAGTACCGGGACACCGGCCGGGAATACGCAGTATTTT	CASSTGTPAGNTQYF
TRBV27	-	TRBJ1-1	-	TGTGCCAGCAGTTTAAGGGGCGACACTGAAGCTTTCTTT	CASSLRGDTEAFF
TRBV7-9	TRBD2	TRBJ2-7	-	TGTGCCAGCAGCCCCCGGCTGGGGCTAGCGGGAAACTCCTACGAGCAGTACTTC	CASSPRLGLAGNSYEQYF
TRBV6-6	-	TRBJ2-5	-	TGTGCCAGCAGTCCCCCTCTAGGGGGCCAAGAGACCCAGTACTTC	CASSPPLGGQETQYF
TRBV19	TRBD2	TRBJ2-3	-	TGTGCCAGTAGTAGAAAGACTAGCGGGGAGGCAGATACGCAGTATTTT	CASSRKTSGEADTQYF
TRBV5-4	TRBD2	TRBJ2-1	-	TGTGCCAGCAGCCCCAAAGGTGGTGGGGGACTAGCGGGAGTTGGAGAGCAGTTCTTC	CASSPKGGGGLAGVGEQFF
TRBV7-2	-	TRBJ2-7	-	TGTGCCAGCAGCTTAGAAGGGGTGGCTAAGGAGCAGTACTTC	CASSLEGVAKEQYF
TRBV7-8	-	TRBJ1-5	-	TGTGCCAGCAGCTCGGACAGTTATAGCAATCAGCCCCAGCATTTT	CASSSDSYSNQPQHF
TRBV29-1	TRBD2	TRBJ2-7	once	TGCAGCGTTGAAGGTAGCGGGATTAGTGAGCAGTACTTC	CSVEGSGISEQYF
TRBV9	-	TRBJ1-1	-	TGTGCCAGCAGCGTAGCTTCGGGGGTTGAGGCTGAAGCTTTCTTT	CASSVASGVEAEAFF
TRBV27	-	TRBJ1-1	-	TGTGCCAGCAGTTTATCCCCGGGATCGAACACTGAAGCTTTCTTT	CASSLSPGSNTEAFF
TRBV11-2	-	TRBJ2-6	-	TGTGCCAGCAGCGCCAGGCTCCAAGACTCTGGGGCCAACGTCCTGACTTTC	CASSARLQDSGANVLTF
TRBV6-6	-	TRBJ1-2	-	TGTGCCAGCAGCCTCGAGCCCACAGGAGGCTACACCTTC	CASSLEPTGGYTF
TRBV5-4	-	TRBJ2-3	-	TGTGCCAGCAGCTTGGACAACACAGATACGCAGTATTTT	CASSLDNTDTQYF
TRBV18	TRBD1	TRBJ1-3	few	TGTGCCAGCTCACCACGGCAGGGGGCGGACGGAAACACCATATATTTT	CASSPRQGADGNTIYF